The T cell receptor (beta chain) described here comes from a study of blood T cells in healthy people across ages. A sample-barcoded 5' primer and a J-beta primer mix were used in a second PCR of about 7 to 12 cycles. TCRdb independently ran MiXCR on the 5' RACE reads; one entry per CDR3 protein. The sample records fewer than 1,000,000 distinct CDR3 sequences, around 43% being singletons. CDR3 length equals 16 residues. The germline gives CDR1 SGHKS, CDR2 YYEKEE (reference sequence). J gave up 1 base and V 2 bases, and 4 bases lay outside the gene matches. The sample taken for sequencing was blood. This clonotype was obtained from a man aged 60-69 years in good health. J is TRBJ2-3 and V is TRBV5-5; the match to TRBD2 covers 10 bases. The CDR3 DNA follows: TGTGCCAGCAGCTTACCTAGCGGGGGTCGCACAGATACGCAGTATTTT. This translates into CASSLPSGGRTDTQYF.